Below are 18 T cell receptor beta chains sequenced from a single sample in a study of beta chain features in type 1 diabetes. The authors reverse transcribed all of the isolated RNA, so sequencing captured expressed TCRB transcripts. Sequenced by immunoSEQ multiplex PCR; TCRdb stores in-frame clones only, minus some. The table has hundreds of thousands of clones, about a sixth seen once. Sequencing was done on a sample of naive CD4+ T cells from blood. These receptors all stem from a woman in her late teens or twenties in good health.

This clone was picked up a small number of times. The rearrangement links TRBV15 to TRBJ2-1; the match to TRBD2 covers 14 bases. CDR1 LNHNV and CDR2 YYDKDF come from the germline V gene (reference sequence). This CDR3 spans 17 amino acids. J lost 5 bases, V lost 2 bases, and 5 bases had no gene match. The CDR3 loop reads CATSRRSGLAGDNEQFF. DNA for the CDR3: TGTGCCACCAGCAGACGGTCGGGACTAGCGGGAGACAATGAGCAGTTCTTC.

This clone was found a few times. The genes are TRBV6-1 and TRBJ1-5; D gene ambiguous. This CDR3 region has 13 residues. The V end lost 4 bases, the J end lost 5 bases, and 9 bases lay between the germline ends. Germline V CDR1 and CDR2: MNHNS, SASEGT. The CDR3 sequence: CASSVTGDQPQHF. The CDR3 region has the DNA TGTGCCAGCAGTGTGACCGGGGATCAGCCCCAGCATTTT.

V is TRBV6-5 and J is TRBJ2-3; 8 bases align to TRBD2. The trim removed 6 bases at V and 3 bases at J, leaving 8 bases unmatched. The CDR3 consists of 15 residues. In germline, CDR1 is MNHEY, CDR2 SVGAGI. CDR3 sequence: CASRHSGAGTDTQYF. The CDR3 DNA reads TGTGCCAGCAGACATAGCGGGGCTGGGACAGATACGCAGTATTTT.

As for this clone: Other DNA sequences in the same sample also yield this CDR3. The rearrangement links TRBV6-5 to TRBJ2-5, with unresolved D. V was shortened by 0 bases and J by 5 bases, with 10 bases between the two germline ends. This CDR3 has 14 amino acids. In germline, CDR1 is MNHEY, CDR2 SVGAGI. The CDR3 spells CASSYSDQGETQYF. CDR3 coding DNA: TGTGCCAGCAGTTACTCGGACCAAGGGGAGACCCAGTACTTC.

This clone was found a few times. The gene calls are TRBV13 and TRBJ2-1; 11 bases fit TRBD2. With 5 bases clipped from V and 7 bases from J, the junction kept 19 bases outside the gene matches. Germline V gene lookup returns CDR1 PRHDT and CDR2 FYEKMQ (reference sequence). The CDR3 sequence is 19 residues long. The CDR3 sequence is CASSPRTSGRRREHNEQFF. CDR3 DNA sequence: TGTGCCAGCAGCCCGAGGACTAGCGGGCGCCGCCGGGAGCATAATGAGCAGTTCTTC.

The CDR3 coding sequence is TGTGCCAGTAGTAACCGTAGAGGGTCGAGCACAGATACGCAGTATTTT. Translating it yields CASSNRRGSSTDTQYF. The chain carries TRBV19 and TRBJ2-3; D perhaps matches TRBD2 (5 bases). Germline V gives CDR1 LNHDA, CDR2 SQIVND (reference sequence). This CDR3 has 16 residues. Trimming cost V 4 bases and J 0 bases, with 14 bases left between them.

This clone was seen more than once but under ten times. This chain links TRBV2 with TRBJ2-5; TRBD1 aligns across 7 bases. The germline gives CDR1 SNHLY, CDR2 FYNNEI. The CDR3 loop spans 14 amino acids. Germline trimming cut 7 bases from V and 4 bases from J; bases unmatched to any gene: 9. CDR3 protein: CASTEQGPLETQYF. For the CDR3, the DNA is TGTGCCAGCACCGAACAGGGGCCGCTAGAGACCCAGTACTTC.

This clone has a handful of counts. This sequence joins TRBV27 and TRBJ2-6, with D unresolved. The CDR3 loop spans 15 amino acids. CDR1 and CDR2 from the germline V gene are MNHEY and SMNVEV (reference sequence). The V end was cut by 6 bases, the J end by 1 base, with 10 bases between. This chain's CDR3 is CASRRQRSGANVLTF. The CDR3 DNA reads as TGTGCCAGCAGGCGGCAGAGATCTGGGGCCAACGTCCTGACTTTC.

The chain couples TRBV15 to TRBJ2-5, with a weak D call TRBD2 (5 bases). From germline, CDR1 is LNHNV and CDR2 YYDKDF (reference sequence). V was clipped by 0 bases and J by 5 bases, with 13 bases between them. The CDR3 contains 15 residues. The CDR3 nucleotides are TGTGCCACCAGCAGAGATATCGGTAGCGAGGAGACCCAGTACTTC. This codes for CATSRDIGSEETQYF.

This rearrangement joins TRBV23-1 to TRBJ1-1, with unresolved D. TRBV23-1 counts as an open reading frame of uncertain function. Trimming cost V 3 bases and J 0 bases, with 2 bases left between them. CDR3 size: 12 residues. The CDR3 region has the DNA TGCGCCAGCAGTCAGATGAACACTGAAGCTTTCTTT. This gives the protein CASSQMNTEAFF.

V gene TRBV6-1 combines with J gene TRBJ1-1; unclear D gene. The V and J ends lost 2 bases and 0 bases respectively, with 4 bases between them. This CDR3 has 13 residues. Per germline, CDR1 MNHNS and CDR2 SASEGT. This CDR3 is CASSELLNTEAFF. The DNA for the CDR3 is TGTGCCAGCAGTGAATTGTTGAACACTGAAGCTTTCTTT.

CDR3 nucleotide sequence: TGTGCCAGCAGGTCACATCATTCCGGGGGACAACTTCTTAATCAGCCCCAGCATTTT. It codes for CASRSHHSGGQLLNQPQHF. V is TRBV21-1 and J is TRBJ1-5. TRBV21-1 is a listed pseudogene. This CDR3 contains 19 residues.

This clone turned up a few times. The chain recombines TRBV5-4 with TRBJ1-1, with 11 bases lining up with TRBD1. The germline V gene encodes CDR1 SGHNT and CDR2 YYREEE (reference sequence). This CDR3 has 15 residues. Trimming removed 4 bases from V and 6 bases from J; junction bases left unmatched: 8. The CDR3 DNA sequence: TGTGCCAGCAGCGCCCGGGACAGGGGGGCATCTGAAGCTTTCTTT. Translating gives CASSARDRGASEAFF.

The chain recombines TRBV10-2 with TRBJ2-1, with D possibly being TRBD2 (7 bases). Per germline, CDR1 WSHSY and CDR2 SAAADI. The CDR3 loop spans 14 amino acids. Trimming left V 6 bases short and J 10 bases short, with 19 bases between. The CDR3 nucleotides read TGCGCCAGCAGCCACGGGGGCGGGAGTAACGAGCAGTTCTTC. Protein product: CASSHGGGSNEQFF.

The V and J genes are TRBV2 and TRBJ2-7; D unresolved. Trimming took off 6 bases at V and 3 bases at J, with 15 bases between the two ends. CDR3 length: 14 amino acids. Germline V gene data show CDR1 as SNHLY and CDR2 as FYNNEI. The DNA of the CDR3 is TGTGCCAGCAGCCCATTGGGATCCTACTACGAGCAGTACTTC. It codes for CASSPLGSYYEQYF.

The table lists this clone with a few counts. The rearrangement joins TRBV19 to TRBJ1-5; the match to TRBD1 covers 11 bases. Germline CDR1 is LNHDA and CDR2 is SQIVND (reference sequence). The CDR3 loop spans 13 amino acids. V trimming: 9 bases; J trimming: 7 bases; junction bases outside the gene matches: 5. The CDR3 region has the DNA TGTGCCAGCACCGGGACAGGGGGACAGCCCCAGCATTTT. It yields the protein CASTGTGGQPQHF. Looking up the rest from reference TRBV19 and TRBJ1-5 gives the full variable domain: DGGITQSPKYLFRKEGQNVTLSCEQNLNHDAMYWYRQDPGQGLRLIYYSQIVNDFQKGDIAEGYSVSREKKESFPLTVTSAQKNPTAFYLCASTGTGGQPQHFGDGTRLSIL.

This clone has just a few counts. The chain is built from TRBV27 and TRBJ1-2; weak D call: TRBD1 (6 bases). CDR3 length: 14 amino acids. V lost 0 bases and J lost 8, with 13 bases in between. CDR1 is MNHEY, CDR2 SMNVEV, per germline (reference sequence). The chain's CDR3 is CASSLSGDRQGYTF. CDR3 DNA: TGTGCCAGCAGTTTATCGGGAGACAGGCAAGGCTACACCTTC.

J is TRBJ1-2 and V is TRBV6-1; D call uncertain. Germline CDR1 MNHNS, CDR2 SASEGT. Deletions cut 6 bases from V and 4 bases from J, with 12 bases between. The CDR3 covers 13 residues. CDR3 nucleotides: TGTGCCAGCAGAGCGGCGGGTAGCTATGGCTACACCTTC. Amino acids: CASRAAGSYGYTF.